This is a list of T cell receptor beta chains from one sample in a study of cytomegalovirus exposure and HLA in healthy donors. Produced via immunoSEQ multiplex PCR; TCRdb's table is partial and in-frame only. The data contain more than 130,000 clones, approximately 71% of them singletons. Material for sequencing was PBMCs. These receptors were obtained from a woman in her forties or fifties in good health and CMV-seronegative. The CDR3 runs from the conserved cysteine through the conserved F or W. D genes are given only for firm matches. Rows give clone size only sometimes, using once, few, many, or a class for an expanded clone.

CDR3 DNA: TGTGCCAGCAGCTATAGCGGGGCCTCCTACGAGCAGTACTTC
CDR3 protein: CASSYSGASYEQYF
V gene: TRBV7-2
clone size: few
J gene: TRBJ2-7
D gene: TRBD2

CDR3 DNA: TGCGCCAGCAGCTTGGACGGGAACTTGGTCTACACCTTC
CDR3 protein: CASSLDGNLVYTF
V gene: TRBV5-1
clone size: few
J gene: TRBJ1-2
D gene: .

CDR3 DNA: TGTGCCAGCAGCCGCGGGACAGGAAGCTATGGCTACACCTTC
CDR3 protein: CASSRGTGSYGYTF
V gene: TRBV7-9
clone size: few
J gene: TRBJ1-2
D gene: TRBD1

CDR3 DNA: TGTGCCAGCAGCTTAGCGGCAGCGGGGCGCACAGATACGCAGTATTTT
CDR3 protein: CASSLAAAGRTDTQYF
V gene: TRBV7-9
clone size: .
J gene: TRBJ2-3
D gene: TRBD2

CDR3 DNA: TGCGCCAGCAGCCAAGTTAGCGGGGGGGTTGGCGAGCAGTACTTC
CDR3 protein: CASSQVSGGVGEQYF
V gene: TRBV4-1
clone size: .
J gene: TRBJ2-7
D gene: TRBD2

CDR3 DNA: TGTGCCAGCAGTGAACCCAGGGGGCAAGAGACCCAGTACTTC
CDR3 protein: CASSEPRGQETQYF
V gene: TRBV2
clone size: .
J gene: TRBJ2-5
D gene: TRBD1

CDR3 DNA: TGTGCCAGTAGTTTACGGGACGAGCAGTACTTC
CDR3 protein: CASSLRDEQYF
V gene: TRBV19
clone size: few
J gene: TRBJ2-7
D gene: .

CDR3 DNA: TGCGCCAGCAGCTTTTTTGGGGGGGGGCCGGATGAGACCCAGTACTTC
CDR3 protein: CASSFFGGGPDETQYF
V gene: TRBV5-1
clone size: once
J gene: TRBJ2-5
D gene: .

CDR3 DNA: TGTGCCAGCAGTTCCGCAACAGGGTTCGTGAACACTGAAGCTTTCTTT
CDR3 protein: CASSSATGFVNTEAFF
V gene: TRBV6-5
clone size: once
J gene: TRBJ1-1
D gene: .

CDR3 DNA: TGCAGTGCGGGAGGGAATGAAAAACTGTTTTTT
CDR3 protein: CSAGGNEKLFF
V gene: TRBV20-1
clone size: .
J gene: TRBJ1-4
D gene: .

CDR3 DNA: TGTGCCAGTAGTCCAATGACAGGGAAGATGAACACTGAAGCTTTCTTT
CDR3 protein: CASSPMTGKMNTEAFF
V gene: TRBV19
clone size: .
J gene: TRBJ1-1
D gene: TRBD1

CDR3 DNA: TGTGCCAGCAGCTTAAGGGACAGGGCGGGCACTGAAGCTTTCTTT
CDR3 protein: CASSLRDRAGTEAFF
V gene: TRBV7-8
clone size: few
J gene: TRBJ1-1
D gene: TRBD1

CDR3 DNA: TGTGCCAGCAGTGAAAGTCGGACGGCTAGCGGGAACAATGAGCAGTTCTTC
CDR3 protein: CASSESRTASGNNEQFF
V gene: TRBV6-1
clone size: .
J gene: TRBJ2-1
D gene: TRBD2

CDR3 DNA: TGCGCCAGCAGCTTCCGACAGGGTACCTACGAGCAGTACTTC
CDR3 protein: CASSFRQGTYEQYF
V gene: TRBV4-1
clone size: .
J gene: TRBJ2-7
D gene: TRBD1

CDR3 DNA: TGTGCCAGCAGTGTCTCGATACCTTCAGGACAGGCCTTTAGCACAGATACGCAGTATTTT
CDR3 protein: CASSVSIPSGQAFSTDTQYF
V gene: TRBV2
clone size: once
J gene: TRBJ2-3
D gene: TRBD1

CDR3 DNA: TGTGCCAGCAGTGACTCAGGGGGGGTGTCCACCGGGGAGCTGTTTTTT
CDR3 protein: CASSDSGGVSTGELFF
V gene: TRBV6-4
clone size: once
J gene: TRBJ2-2
D gene: .

CDR3 DNA: TGTGCCAGCTCACCTAGGGGACAGGGTTATGAAAAACTGTTTTTT
CDR3 protein: CASSPRGQGYEKLFF
V gene: TRBV18
clone size: .
J gene: TRBJ1-4
D gene: TRBD1

CDR3 DNA: TGTGCCACCGGTGAGACAGGGCATAGTGAAGCTTTCTTT
CDR3 protein: CATGETGHSEAFF
V gene: TRBV2
clone size: .
J gene: TRBJ1-1
D gene: TRBD1

CDR3 DNA: TGTGCCAGCAGCTTATGGTCAGGGGACTACGAGCAGTACTTC
CDR3 protein: CASSLWSGDYEQYF
V gene: TRBV7-2
clone size: .
J gene: TRBJ2-7
D gene: .

CDR3 DNA: TGTGCCTGGAGTCGATTACAGGGGGCGGCTAATGAAAAACTGTTTTTT
CDR3 protein: CAWSRLQGAANEKLFF
V gene: TRBV30
clone size: .
J gene: TRBJ1-4
D gene: TRBD1

CDR3 DNA: TGCAGCGTTTGGACCCTTGGGACTGGCTACTATGGCTACACCTTC
CDR3 protein: CSVWTLGTGYYGYTF
V gene: TRBV29-1
clone size: .
J gene: TRBJ1-2
D gene: .

CDR3 DNA: TGTGCCAGTAGTCTAACCGGGACAGGGGGCTGGTTTGGCAATCAGCCCCAGCATTTT
CDR3 protein: CASSLTGTGGWFGNQPQHF
V gene: TRBV19
clone size: few
J gene: TRBJ1-5
D gene: TRBD1

CDR3 DNA: TGCGCCAGCAGCTTGAGTGGCAGGGTTACTGAAGCTTTCTTT
CDR3 protein: CASSLSGRVTEAFF
V gene: TRBV5-1
clone size: .
J gene: TRBJ1-1
D gene: .

CDR3 DNA: TGTGCCAGCAGGGTAGAACTGAACACTGAAGCTTTCTTT
CDR3 protein: CASRVELNTEAFF
V gene: TRBV6-1
clone size: .
J gene: TRBJ1-1
D gene: .

CDR3 DNA: TGTGCCAGCAGTGACTCCGGGGGGGGCGGTACAGATACGCAGTATTTT
CDR3 protein: CASSDSGGGGTDTQYF
V gene: TRBV6-4
clone size: .
J gene: TRBJ2-3
D gene: TRBD2

CDR3 DNA: TGTGCCAGCAGACCAGGACAGGGGCATCAGCCCCAGCATTTT
CDR3 protein: CASRPGQGHQPQHF
V gene: TRBV6-6
clone size: few
J gene: TRBJ1-5
D gene: TRBD1

CDR3 DNA: TGCGCCAGCAGCGCTAGAGGGACAGCCTATCTCTCCTACGAGCAGTACTTC
CDR3 protein: CASSARGTAYLSYEQYF
V gene: TRBV5-1
clone size: .
J gene: TRBJ2-7
D gene: TRBD1

CDR3 DNA: TGTGCCAGCAGCCAGACAGGGACCATTTCACCCCTCCACTTT
CDR3 protein: CASSQTGTISPLHF
V gene: TRBV7-2
clone size: few
J gene: TRBJ1-6
D gene: TRBD1

CDR3 DNA: TGTGCCATCAGTGAGGGAGACCGCTCCGGACCCCTCCACTTT
CDR3 protein: CAISEGDRSGPLHF
V gene: TRBV10-3
clone size: once
J gene: TRBJ1-6
D gene: .

CDR3 DNA: TGTGCCAGCAGCTTGGAGAGTGGGGCCAACGTCCTGACTTTC
CDR3 protein: CASSLESGANVLTF
V gene: TRBV5-4
clone size: .
J gene: TRBJ2-6
D gene: .

CDR3 DNA: TGTGCCAGCAAGGGAGTTCACGGACTGTACACTGAAGCTTTCTTT
CDR3 protein: CASKGVHGLYTEAFF
V gene: TRBV27
clone size: .
J gene: TRBJ1-1
D gene: .

CDR3 DNA: TGTGCCAGCAGCTTAGCCCCCTACAAATCGGGGAATCAGCCCCAGCATTTT
CDR3 protein: CASSLAPYKSGNQPQHF
V gene: TRBV7-2
clone size: .
J gene: TRBJ1-5
D gene: .

CDR3 DNA: TGTGCCAGTAGAGAAGACAGGGGCGGCGGCTACACCTTC
CDR3 protein: CASREDRGGGYTF
V gene: TRBV19
clone size: .
J gene: TRBJ1-2
D gene: TRBD1

CDR3 DNA: TGCGCCAGCAGCCAACGGGGGGTGGCTAACACCATATATTTT
CDR3 protein: CASSQRGVANTIYF
V gene: TRBV4-3
clone size: .
J gene: TRBJ1-3
D gene: .

CDR3 DNA: TGTGCCAGCAGTCCTTTGGACAGGGGTGAGCAGTTCTTC
CDR3 protein: CASSPLDRGEQFF
V gene: TRBV2
clone size: .
J gene: TRBJ2-1
D gene: TRBD1

CDR3 DNA: TGTGCCAGCTCATCCATCGGGACAGGGATTTCCGAGCAGTACTTC
CDR3 protein: CASSSIGTGISEQYF
V gene: TRBV18
clone size: few
J gene: TRBJ2-7
D gene: TRBD1

CDR3 DNA: TGTGCCAGCAGCTCGGGACAGGGGAGAGATCAGCCCCAGCATTTT
CDR3 protein: CASSSGQGRDQPQHF
V gene: TRBV2
clone size: .
J gene: TRBJ1-5
D gene: TRBD1

CDR3 DNA: TGTGCCAGCAGTTACTCGACGGGGAGAGCTAACTATGGCTACACCTTC
CDR3 protein: CASSYSTGRANYGYTF
V gene: TRBV6-6
clone size: .
J gene: TRBJ1-2
D gene: .

CDR3 DNA: TGTGCCATCAGTCTGGGACAGGTCTTGAGCGGGGAGCTGTTTTTT
CDR3 protein: CAISLGQVLSGELFF
V gene: TRBV10-3
clone size: .
J gene: TRBJ2-2
D gene: TRBD1

CDR3 DNA: TGTGCCAGCAGTTCCCGGTGGGGCTACACCTTC
CDR3 protein: CASSSRWGYTF
V gene: TRBV28
clone size: few
J gene: TRBJ1-2
D gene: .

CDR3 DNA: TGCGCCAGCAGCTTGCTAACTCAGGGGGCGAACACCGGGGAGCTGTTTTTT
CDR3 protein: CASSLLTQGANTGELFF
V gene: TRBV5-1
clone size: .
J gene: TRBJ2-2
D gene: TRBD1

CDR3 DNA: TGTGCCAGCAGTTACGGGGAGGGAAAAGGCTACACCTTC
CDR3 protein: CASSYGEGKGYTF
V gene: TRBV6-6
clone size: .
J gene: TRBJ1-2
D gene: .

CDR3 DNA: TGTGCCAGTAGGGTAGGGGGCCAGCCCCAGCATTTT
CDR3 protein: CASRVGGQPQHF
V gene: TRBV19
clone size: .
J gene: TRBJ1-5
D gene: TRBD1

CDR3 DNA: TGCGCCAGCAGCCAAGGGCAGTCGGACATTCATGGCTACACCTTC
CDR3 protein: CASSQGQSDIHGYTF
V gene: TRBV4-1
clone size: .
J gene: TRBJ1-2
D gene: .

CDR3 DNA: TGTGCCAGCAGCTTAGCATCGGGGGGGGCTTACACAGATACGCAGTATTTT
CDR3 protein: CASSLASGGAYTDTQYF
V gene: TRBV7-2
clone size: .
J gene: TRBJ2-3
D gene: TRBD2

CDR3 DNA: TGTGCCAGCAGTTACTCTAGCCTAGCGATCACAGATACGCAGTATTTT
CDR3 protein: CASSYSSLAITDTQYF
V gene: TRBV6-5
clone size: .
J gene: TRBJ2-3
D gene: .